This T cell receptor beta chain derives from a study of human T cells and chemical hapten exposure (TCRdb year 2021). Broadly, across the study: For sensitization, 2% DPC in acetone was applied to a roughly 2 cm by roughly 2 cm area of upper inner arm skin. Blood samples were taken from patients before sensitization (week 0) and then at 2, 6 and about 24 weeks after DPC sensitization. Patch testing was done on the upper back using Finn chambers containing 0.01% DPC, and results were scored after 6 days according to International Contact Dermatitis Research Group standards. Most of the patients in the cohort were female, and the cohort covered alopecia areata with under or over 50% scalp involvement, alopecia totalis and alopecia universalis. In alopecia patients, the study followed how the peripheral blood TCR repertoire changed in vivo over primary and secondary sensitization to diphenylcyclopropenone (DPC), a hapten. Libraries were combined into a pool for sequencing, and differences in TCR yield between samples came mainly from small differences in library volumes within the pool. Twenty-nine alopecia patients provided blood for TCR sequencing at one to four time points (pre-sensitization, 2, 6 and 24 weeks). Throughout the study period of around 24 weeks, patients also received therapeutic DPC doses to the scalp every week. General conclusions and limits of the study: Repeated subsampling changed both the strength of the expansion versus patch-test correlation and the threshold at which the correlation became significant. Expanded TCRs formed significantly more large CDR3 similarity clusters than pre-sensitization or healthy control sets, consistent with antigen-driven responses. The number of PT1 expanded TCRs positively correlated with patch test score, significant at thresholds 8, 16 and 32 but not 4. No change with DPC sensitization was found in the number of TCRs above 1 in 1000 frequency, and no evidence of global repertoire structure alterations was found. Because every patient had alopecia, a presumed autoimmune disease, the patients' immune response might differ from that of healthy individuals.

CDR1 is given as LGHNA and CDR2 as YNFKEQ, both from the germline V gene. Ends trimmed: V by 2 bases, J by 3 bases; bases unmatched to a gene: 7. The CDR3 covers 17 residues, taking in both the cysteine and the phenylalanine. Here the CDR3 DNA is all that survives: 51 bases in frame from base 1. Receptor amplification or capture employed RACE. The instrument was a NextSeq 500. Library preparation attached unique molecular identifiers to individual cDNA molecules for quantitative, reproducible TCR counting. Each blood RNA sample was used to sequence both TCR alpha and TCR beta chains. Processing in the source paper ran as follows. A median of around 100,000 TCRs per sample was observed, with a range of about 23,224 to 690,600. The Decombinator software suite was used to annotate the V, J and CDR3 of the TCR reads. For PS versus PT1 abundance plots, all samples were subsampled to the same number of TCRs (28,000). Expanded TCRs were defined as absent before sensitization and observed at least eight times at the 2-week time point. Using fastp at Q25 and MiXCR, TCRdb reprocessed the public reads and kept productive beta chains. For every CDR3 protein sequence, its rows merge into one entry that carries the most common genes and DNA. TCRdb assigned the V and J calls; the authors' analysis was not used. The sample table lists around 120,000 distinct CDR3 sequences, 12% to 15% of them with a count of one. Less than 0.95% of the sample belongs to the ten largest clones.

The time point tag for this specimen amounts to: patch test 1, 2 weeks after DPC sensitization. According to the study, the label for this sample's treatment or condition signals: therapeutic diphenylcyclopropenone sensitization with weekly scalp DPC. At every patch-test visit, the blood draw took place before the patch test was put on. Patients were considered eligible if aged 18 to 70, diagnosed with alopecia and deemed suitable for DPC therapy, and patients were excluded if pregnant. Unfractionated whole blood was collected in Tempus Blood RNA tubes, and total RNA was extracted from that blood. This clonotype was seen at least ten times. Its antigen remains unidentified. No base-level quality is on record; no much larger clone is a single base apart.

This chain joins TRBV4-2 to TRBJ2-7, and TRBD2 aligns with 13 junction nucleotides. The source was whole blood, collected in connection with sensitization to the hapten diphenylcyclopropenone (DPC). This TCR was sampled from a man aged 18 to 29 with alopecia areata. Some clones in this sample may be carry-over from other donors' samples. The CDR3 is CASSQLGTSGDNYEQYF. The nucleotide sequence reads TGTGCCAGCAGCCAACTCGGGACTAGCGGGGACAACTACGAGCAGTACTTC.